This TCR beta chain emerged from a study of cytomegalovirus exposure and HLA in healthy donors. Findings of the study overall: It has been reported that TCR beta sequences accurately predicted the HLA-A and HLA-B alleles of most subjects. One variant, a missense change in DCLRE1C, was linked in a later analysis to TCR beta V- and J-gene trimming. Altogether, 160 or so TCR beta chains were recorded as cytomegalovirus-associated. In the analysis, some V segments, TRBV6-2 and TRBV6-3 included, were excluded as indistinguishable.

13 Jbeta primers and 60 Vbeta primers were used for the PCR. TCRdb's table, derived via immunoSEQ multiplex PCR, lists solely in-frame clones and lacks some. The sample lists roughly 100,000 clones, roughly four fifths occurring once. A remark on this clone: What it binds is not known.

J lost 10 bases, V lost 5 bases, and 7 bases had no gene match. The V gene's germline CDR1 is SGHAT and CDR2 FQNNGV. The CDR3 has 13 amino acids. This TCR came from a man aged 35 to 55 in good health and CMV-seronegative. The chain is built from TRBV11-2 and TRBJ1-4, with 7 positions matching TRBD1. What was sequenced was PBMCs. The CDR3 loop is CASSTDRDGKLFF. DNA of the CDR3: TGTGCCAGCAGCACCGACAGGGACGGAAAACTGTTTTTT.